Given below is one T cell receptor beta chain in context. Antigen: not known. Prior autoimmune disease or systemic immunosuppression barred patients. Assay used: immunoSEQ multiplex PCR; TCRdb lists only in-frame clones, some missing. The sample includes tens of thousands of clones, 85% of them seen just once. There are 17 residues in the CDR3. V gave up 0 bases and J gave up 2 bases, with 17 bases separating them. Germline V gene data show CDR1 as SGHRS and CDR2 as YFSETQ. This sample stems from a study of OX40 agonist ivuxolimab in advanced cancers. Turning to the study itself: Patients were dosed intravenously with ivuxolimab at 0.01 to 10 mg/kg every 2 weeks.

Findings of the study overall: The mean number of expanded clones was higher in CD8+ T cells than in CD4+. Low normalized clonal expansion also occurred in some nonresponding patients.

Sequencing used CD4+ or CD8+ T cells sorted from blood, obtained in a trial of the OX40 agonist ivuxolimab. The V gene is TRBV5-1, the J gene TRBJ2-5, with D possibly TRBD1 on 5 matching bases. The source of this sequence is an adult with an advanced solid tumor such as melanoma, head and neck, liver or kidney cancer. In DNA, the CDR3 is TGCGCCAGCAGCTTGGTCCCCGACAGTATAACACAAGAGACCCAGTACTTC. It is translated as CASSLVPDSITQETQYF.